These 21 T cell receptor beta chains originate from one sample sequenced in a study of T cells expressing NK-cell markers. TCRdb derives one entry per CDR3 protein from the 5' RACE reads, leaving out DNA. The table lists about 150,000 distinct CDR3 sequences. Sequences were obtained from blood T cells: a sorted CD56 or NKG2C T cell subset, CD4+ or CD8+ T cells, or bulk PBMC T cells (not recorded which). The origin of the receptors is a woman aged 50 to 60 in good health.

CDR3: CSVDGTGTDTQYF. V usage is TRBV29-1 and J usage is TRBJ2-3. The CDR3 contains 13 residues. Germline CDR1 SQVTM, CDR2 ANQGSEA.

The chain combines TRBV9 with TRBJ2-7; checking the TCRdb D call of TRBD2 is not possible without DNA. CDR3 length: 16 amino acids. Germline CDR1 is SGDLS and CDR2 is YYNGEE. The CDR3 sequence: CASSSQSQAGSGEQYF.

This CDR3 reads CASSLWGLGGRGTQYF. This chain connects TRBV11-2 to TRBJ2-3; TCRdb indicates TRBD1, and absent DNA this call remains unverified. From germline, CDR1 is SGHAT and CDR2 FQNNGV. This CDR3 region has 16 residues.

The chain employs TRBV18 and TRBJ2-1. Germline V gene sequence: CDR1 KGHSH, CDR2 LQKENI. This CDR3 spans 12 amino acids. CDR3 in amino acids: CASSPASNEQFF. Combining the CDR3 with reference TRBV18 and TRBJ2-1 gives the whole variable domain NAGVMQNPRHLVRRRGQEARLRCSPMKGHSHVYWYRQLPEEGLKFMVYLQKENIIDESGMPKERFSAEFPKEGPSILRIQQVVRGDSAAYFCASSPASNEQFFGPGTRLTVL.

The CDR3 reads CAWRNRANEQFF. The rearrangement uses TRBV30 and TRBJ2-1; without DNA, the TCRdb call of TRBD1 cannot be checked. The CDR3 spans 12 residues. Germline assignment: CDR1 GTSNPN and CDR2 SVGIG (reference sequence).

The chain carries TRBV7-8 and TRBJ2-3; the TCRdb D gene call, TRBD2, has no DNA to confirm it. The CDR3 has 16 residues. The germline CDR1 and CDR2 sequences are SGHVS and FQNEAQ. CDR3 loop: CASSSLLAGVRDTQYF.

This chain connects TRBV27 to TRBJ2-7; TCRdb picks TRBD1, but there is no DNA to check that call. Germline lookup yields CDR1 MNHEY and CDR2 SMNVEV (reference sequence). This CDR3 region has 15 residues. The chain's CDR3 is CATSKVRDRVDEQYF.

This chain connects TRBV27 to TRBJ1-1; the D gene TCRdb calls, TRBD1, cannot be checked with no DNA. This CDR3 comprises 14 residues. From germline, CDR1 is MNHEY and CDR2 SMNVEV (reference sequence). CDR3 sequence: CASSPQGLNTEAFF.

The CDR3: CATSDWDSGRYEQFF. The chain recombines TRBV24-1 with TRBJ2-1; TCRdb selects TRBD2, and the lack of DNA leaves this call unchecked. Germline values: CDR1 KGHDR, CDR2 SFDVKD. The CDR3 length is 15 residues.

The chain uses TRBV30 and TRBJ1-1. The CDR3 sequence is 15 residues long. CDR1 and CDR2 from the germline V gene are GTSNPN and SVGIG (reference sequence). The CDR3 is CAWRIKRVMNTEAFF.

This chain joins TRBV27 and TRBJ1-5; TCRdb picks TRBD1, but there is no DNA to check that call. This CDR3 is 14 amino acids long. Germline assignment: CDR1 MNHEY and CDR2 SMNVEV (reference sequence). The CDR3 loop is CASSPAPSNQPQHF.

This sequence joins TRBV19 and TRBJ2-1; the TRBD1 assignment by TCRdb is unverifiable without DNA. The CDR3 contains 16 residues. Germline V gene data show CDR1 as LNHDA and CDR2 as SQIVND (reference sequence). The CDR3: CASGEREDGLYNEQFF. Supplemented by reference TRBV19 and TRBJ2-1, the full variable domain reads DGGITQSPKYLFRKEGQNVTLSCEQNLNHDAMYWYRQDPGQGLRLIYYSQIVNDFQKGDIAEGYSVSREKKESFPLTVTSAQKNPTAFYLCASGEREDGLYNEQFFGPGTRLTVL.

The V gene is TRBV29-1, the J gene TRBJ2-1; TCRdb gives TRBD2 as the D gene, but with no DNA this cannot be confirmed. Per the germline V gene, CDR1 is SQVTM and CDR2 is ANQGSEA. The CDR3 contains 14 residues. The CDR3 loop reads CSVERAGGGNEQFF.

The chain couples TRBV2 to TRBJ2-5; TCRdb's D gene call, TRBD2, goes unchecked for lack of DNA. Germline-derived CDR1 and CDR2 are SNHLY and FYNNEI. The CDR3 consists of 15 residues. The CDR3 region is CASSRTSGSGETQYF.

CDR3 residues: CATSDPGQTHEQYF. The J gene is TRBJ2-7, the V gene TRBV24-1; TCRdb designates TRBD1, a call that cannot be tested without DNA. This CDR3 has 14 amino acids. Per germline, CDR1 KGHDR and CDR2 SFDVKD.

The chain employs TRBV24-1 and TRBJ1-1; TCRdb's D call, TRBD1, is unchecked because there is no DNA. The germline V gene encodes CDR1 KGHDR and CDR2 SFDVKD. This CDR3 region has 17 residues. CDR3 sequence reads: CATSAAKTTAMNTEAFF.

This chain links TRBV27 with TRBJ2-3. The germline V gene has CDR1 MNHEY and CDR2 SMNVEV (reference sequence). CDR3 length equals 15 residues. The CDR3 is CASSLTGASTDTQYF.

V is TRBV12-3 or TRBV12-4 and J is TRBJ1-4; lacking DNA, the TRBD1 call made by TCRdb goes unchecked. This CDR3 contains 12 residues. CDR3 sequence: CASRGASEKLFF.

The chain uses TRBV5-1 and TRBJ2-1. From germline, CDR1 is SGHRS and CDR2 YFSETQ. The length of the CDR3 is 12 residues. CDR3 region: CASSPEYNEQFF.

This sequence joins TRBV6-5 and TRBJ2-4; TCRdb calls TRBD1, which cannot be checked without DNA. The CDR3 is 14 residues long. Per germline, CDR1 MNHEY and CDR2 SVGAGI. The CDR3 sequence is CAGGGVLAKNIQYF.

V gene TRBV7-9 combines with J gene TRBJ2-5; TCRdb designates TRBD2, a call that cannot be tested without DNA. The CDR3 spans 13 residues. The V gene's germline CDR1 is SEHNR and CDR2 FQNEAQ (reference sequence). The CDR3 loop reads CASSLGQRETQYF.